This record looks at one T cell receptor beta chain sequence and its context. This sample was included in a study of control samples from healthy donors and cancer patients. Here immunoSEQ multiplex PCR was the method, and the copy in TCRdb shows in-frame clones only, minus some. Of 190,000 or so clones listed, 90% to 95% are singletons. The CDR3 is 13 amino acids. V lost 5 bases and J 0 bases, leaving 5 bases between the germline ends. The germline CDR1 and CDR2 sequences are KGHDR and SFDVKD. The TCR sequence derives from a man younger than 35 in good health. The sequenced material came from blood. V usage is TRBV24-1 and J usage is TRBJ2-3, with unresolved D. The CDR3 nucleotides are TGTGCCACCAGTGCGAGTAGCACAGATACGCAGTATTTT. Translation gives CATSASSTDTQYF.